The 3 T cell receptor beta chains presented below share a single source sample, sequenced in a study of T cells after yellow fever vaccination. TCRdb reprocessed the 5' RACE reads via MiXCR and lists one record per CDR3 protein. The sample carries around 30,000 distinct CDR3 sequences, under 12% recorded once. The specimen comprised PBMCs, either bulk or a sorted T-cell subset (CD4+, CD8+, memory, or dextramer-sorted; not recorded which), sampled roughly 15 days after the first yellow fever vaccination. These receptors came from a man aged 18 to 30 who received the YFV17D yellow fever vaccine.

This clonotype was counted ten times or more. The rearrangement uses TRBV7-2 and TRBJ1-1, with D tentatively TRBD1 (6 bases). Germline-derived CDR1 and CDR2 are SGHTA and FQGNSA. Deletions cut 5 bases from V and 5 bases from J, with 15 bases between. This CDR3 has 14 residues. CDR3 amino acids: CASSPQGRRTEAFF. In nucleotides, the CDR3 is TGTGCCAGCAGCCCACAGGGTAGGAGGACTGAAGCTTTCTTT.

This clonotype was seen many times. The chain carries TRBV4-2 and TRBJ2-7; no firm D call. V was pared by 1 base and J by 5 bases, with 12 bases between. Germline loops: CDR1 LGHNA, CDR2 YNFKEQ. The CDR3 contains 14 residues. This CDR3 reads CASSQVSRNDEQYF. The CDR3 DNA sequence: TGTGCCAGCAGCCAAGTGTCCCGGAATGACGAGCAGTACTTC.

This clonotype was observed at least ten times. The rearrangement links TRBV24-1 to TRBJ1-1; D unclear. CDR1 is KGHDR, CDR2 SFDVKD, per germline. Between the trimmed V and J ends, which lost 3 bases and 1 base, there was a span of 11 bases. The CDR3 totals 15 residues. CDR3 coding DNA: TGTGCCACCAGTGATACCAGGAGCGGGAACACTGAAGCTTTCTTT. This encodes CATSDTRSGNTEAFF.